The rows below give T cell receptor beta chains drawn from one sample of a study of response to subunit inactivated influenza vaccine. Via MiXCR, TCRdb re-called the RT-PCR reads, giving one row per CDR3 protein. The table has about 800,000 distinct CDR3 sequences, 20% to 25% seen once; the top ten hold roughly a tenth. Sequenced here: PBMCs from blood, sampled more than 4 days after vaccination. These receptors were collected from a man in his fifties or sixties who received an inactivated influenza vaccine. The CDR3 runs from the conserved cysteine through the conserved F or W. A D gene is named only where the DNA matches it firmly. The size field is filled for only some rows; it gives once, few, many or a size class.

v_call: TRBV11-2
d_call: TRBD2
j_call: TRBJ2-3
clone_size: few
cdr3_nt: TGTGCCAGCAGTTATAGCGGGGCGGGGGAAAATACGCAGTATTTT
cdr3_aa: CASSYSGAGENTQYF

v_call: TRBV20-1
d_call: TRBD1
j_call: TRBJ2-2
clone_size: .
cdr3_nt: TGCAGTGCGAGTACCGGGACAGGGAGGTCCGGGGAGCTGTTTTTT
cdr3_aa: CSASTGTGRSGELFF

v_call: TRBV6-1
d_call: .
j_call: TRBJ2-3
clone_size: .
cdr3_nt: TGTGCCACCCAGAGAAACACAGATACGCAGTATTTT
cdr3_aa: CATQRNTDTQYF

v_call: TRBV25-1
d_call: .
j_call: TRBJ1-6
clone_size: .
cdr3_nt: TGTGCCAGCTCAAAGGGGGTCTATAATTCACCCCTCCACTTT
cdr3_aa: CASSKGVYNSPLHF

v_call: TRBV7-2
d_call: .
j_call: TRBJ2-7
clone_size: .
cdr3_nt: TGTGCCAGCAGCTTAGATGGCAGGACTGACGAGCAGTACTTC
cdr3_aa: CASSLDGRTDEQYF

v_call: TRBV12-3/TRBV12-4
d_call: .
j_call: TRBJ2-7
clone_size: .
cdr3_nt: TGTGCCAGCAGCCATAGCAGGTTACCCTCCTACGAGCAGTACTTC
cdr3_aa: CASSHSRLPSYEQYF

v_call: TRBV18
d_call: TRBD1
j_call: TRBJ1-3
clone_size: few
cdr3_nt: TGTGCCAGCTCCCGGACAGGGATCTCTGGAAACACCATATATTTT
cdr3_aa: CASSRTGISGNTIYF

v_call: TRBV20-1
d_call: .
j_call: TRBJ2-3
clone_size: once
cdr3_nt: TGCAGTGCTAGATTGATGGGGCCGGGTTTCCCAGATACGCAGTATTTT
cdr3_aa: CSARLMGPGFPDTQYF

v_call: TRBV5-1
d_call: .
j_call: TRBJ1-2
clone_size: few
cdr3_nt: TGCGCCAGCAGTTCCGGGGTAGAAATTCACTATGGCTACACCTTC
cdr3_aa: CASSSGVEIHYGYTF

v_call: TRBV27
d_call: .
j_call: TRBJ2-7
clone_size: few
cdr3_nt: TGTGCCAGCAGGCGCAATCGGGACACCTACGAGCAGTACTTC
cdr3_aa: CASRRNRDTYEQYF

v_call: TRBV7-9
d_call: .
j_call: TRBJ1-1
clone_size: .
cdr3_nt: TGTGCCAGCAGCACTCGAGGGGGGGGAGAGACCCCTGAAGCTTTCTTT
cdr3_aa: CASSTRGGGETPEAFF

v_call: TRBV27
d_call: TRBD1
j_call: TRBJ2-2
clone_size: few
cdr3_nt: TGTGCCAGCCCGGACAGGGGGAGTAATAACACCGGGGAGCTGTTTTTT
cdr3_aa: CASPDRGSNNTGELFF

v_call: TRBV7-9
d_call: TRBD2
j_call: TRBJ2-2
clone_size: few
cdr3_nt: TGTGCCAGCAGTAAGCGGGAGTCGAACACCGGGGAGCTGTTTTTT
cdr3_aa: CASSKRESNTGELFF

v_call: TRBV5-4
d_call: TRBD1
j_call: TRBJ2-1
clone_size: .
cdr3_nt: TGTGCCAGCAGCAGGACAGGGGCGACGAACAATGAGCAGTTCTTC
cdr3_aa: CASSRTGATNNEQFF

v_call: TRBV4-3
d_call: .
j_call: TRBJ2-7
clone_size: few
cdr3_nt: TGCGCCAGCAGCCAAGATTGGGTAGCGGTGTCCTACGAGCAGTACTTC
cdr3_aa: CASSQDWVAVSYEQYF

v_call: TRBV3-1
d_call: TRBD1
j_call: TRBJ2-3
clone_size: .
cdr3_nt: TGTGCCAGCAGCCCACGGACAGGGCGGTCCGATACGCAGTATTTT
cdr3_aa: CASSPRTGRSDTQYF

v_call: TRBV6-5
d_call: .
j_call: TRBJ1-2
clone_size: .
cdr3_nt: TGTGCCAGCAGTTCCTCAGGGGTTTCCGTCCTCTATGGCTACACCTTC
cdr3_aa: CASSSSGVSVLYGYTF

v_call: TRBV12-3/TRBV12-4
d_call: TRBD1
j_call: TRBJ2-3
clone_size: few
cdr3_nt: TGTGCCAGCAGTTGGGAGGGACAGGGGTTGGCAGATACGCAGTATTTT
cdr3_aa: CASSWEGQGLADTQYF

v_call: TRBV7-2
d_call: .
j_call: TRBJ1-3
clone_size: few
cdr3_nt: TGTGCCAGCAGCTTAGGGACAGTTCCTCCGCGAAACACCATATATTTT
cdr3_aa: CASSLGTVPPRNTIYF

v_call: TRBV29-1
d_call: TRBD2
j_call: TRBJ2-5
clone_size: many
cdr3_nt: TGCAGCGTGGGACTATCGTTGAGCCCGGGAGAGACCCAGTACTTC
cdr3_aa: CSVGLSLSPGETQYF

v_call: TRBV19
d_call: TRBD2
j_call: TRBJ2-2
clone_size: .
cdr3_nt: TGTGCCACCCGTCTATTGAGCGGGGCGAACACCGGGGAGCTGTTTTTT
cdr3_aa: CATRLLSGANTGELFF

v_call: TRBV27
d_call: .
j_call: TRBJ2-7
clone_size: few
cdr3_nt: TGTGCCAGCAGTTTATCGTTAGGGGGGTACGAGCAGTACTTC
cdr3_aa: CASSLSLGGYEQYF

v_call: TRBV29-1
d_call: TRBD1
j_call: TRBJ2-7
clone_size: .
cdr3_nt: TGCAGCGTCATCCGGGACAGGGGCTCCTACGAGCAGTACTTC
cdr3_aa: CSVIRDRGSYEQYF

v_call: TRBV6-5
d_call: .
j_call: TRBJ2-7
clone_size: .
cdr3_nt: TGTGCCAGCAGTTACGAGGGGTCCGGCTACGAGCAGTACTTC
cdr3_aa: CASSYEGSGYEQYF

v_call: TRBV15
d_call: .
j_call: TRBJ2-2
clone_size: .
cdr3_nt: TGTGCCACCAGCAGAGATAATCCTAGACTAAACACCGGGGAGCTGTTTTTT
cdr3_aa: CATSRDNPRLNTGELFF

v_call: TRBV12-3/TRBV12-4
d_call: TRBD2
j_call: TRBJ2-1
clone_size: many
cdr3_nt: TGTGCCAGCAGTTTAAGGACTAGCTCCCATGAGCAGTTCTTC
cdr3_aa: CASSLRTSSHEQFF

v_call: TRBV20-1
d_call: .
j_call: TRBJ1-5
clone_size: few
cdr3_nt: TGCAGTGGTGCCAAGAGCAATCAGCCCCAGCATTTT
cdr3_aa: CSGAKSNQPQHF

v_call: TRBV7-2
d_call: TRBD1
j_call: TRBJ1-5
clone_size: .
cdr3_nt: TGTGCCAGCAGCAAGGACAGGGGCCAGCCCCAGCATTTT
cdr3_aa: CASSKDRGQPQHF

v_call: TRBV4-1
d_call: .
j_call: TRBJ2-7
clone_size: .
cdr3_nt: TGCGCCAGCAGCCCGCTTGGATTTGGGGGGACGGGTTACGAGCAGTACTTC
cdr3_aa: CASSPLGFGGTGYEQYF

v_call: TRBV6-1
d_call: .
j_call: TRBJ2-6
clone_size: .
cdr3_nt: TGTGCCAGCAGAATAGCCTCTGGGGCCAACGTCCTGACTTTC
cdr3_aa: CASRIASGANVLTF

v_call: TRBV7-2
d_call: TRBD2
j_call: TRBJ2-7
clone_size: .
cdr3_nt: TGTGCCAGCAGCTCCTCTAGCGGGACCTCCTACGAGCAGTACTTC
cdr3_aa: CASSSSSGTSYEQYF

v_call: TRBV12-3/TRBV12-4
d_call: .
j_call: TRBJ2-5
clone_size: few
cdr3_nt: TGTGCCAGCGGCGGCCCAGACAGGTTACAAGAGACCCAGTACTTC
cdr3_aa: CASGGPDRLQETQYF

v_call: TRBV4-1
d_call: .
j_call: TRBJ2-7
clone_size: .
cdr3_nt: TGCGCCAGCAGCCAAGATGCAAGGGATGGGAGCTCCTACGAGCAGTACTTC
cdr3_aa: CASSQDARDGSSYEQYF

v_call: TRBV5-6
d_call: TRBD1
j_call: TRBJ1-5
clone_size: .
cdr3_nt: TGTGCCAGCCGCCTCTACGGGACAGGGGAAGATCAGCCCCAGCATTTT
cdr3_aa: CASRLYGTGEDQPQHF

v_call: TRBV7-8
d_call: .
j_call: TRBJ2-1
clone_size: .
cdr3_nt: TGTGCCAGCAGCTTACTGCAGTCCTTACATCGACTAGTTACTTACAATGAGCAGTTCTTC
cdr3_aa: CASSLLQSLHRLVTYNEQFF

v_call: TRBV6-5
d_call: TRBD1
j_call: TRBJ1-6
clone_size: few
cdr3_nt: TGTGCCAGCAGATCTCGGACAGGGGGCTATAATTCACCCCTCCACTTT
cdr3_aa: CASRSRTGGYNSPLHF

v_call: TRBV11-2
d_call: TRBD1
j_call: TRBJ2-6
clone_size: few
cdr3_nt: TGTGCCAGCAGCTCTCGGACAGGGTATAGTGGGGCCAACGTCCTGACTTTC
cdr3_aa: CASSSRTGYSGANVLTF

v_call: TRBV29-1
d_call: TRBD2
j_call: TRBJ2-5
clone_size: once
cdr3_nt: TGCAGCGCCGGGACTAGCGGGAGAGGAGAGACCCAGTACTTC
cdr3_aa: CSAGTSGRGETQYF

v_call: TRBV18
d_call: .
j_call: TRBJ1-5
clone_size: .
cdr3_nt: TGTGCCAGCTCAACTCAGACGGGGAATCAGCCCCAGCATTTT
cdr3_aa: CASSTQTGNQPQHF

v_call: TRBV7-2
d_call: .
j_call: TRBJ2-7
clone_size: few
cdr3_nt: TGTGCCAGCGGACCTCGGGACTCGAAAGTGGTCGAGCAGTACTTC
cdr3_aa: CASGPRDSKVVEQYF

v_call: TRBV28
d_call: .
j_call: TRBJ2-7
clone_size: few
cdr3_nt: TGTGCCAGCAGTTCCGTGAGCTCCTACGAGCAGTACTTC
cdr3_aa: CASSSVSSYEQYF

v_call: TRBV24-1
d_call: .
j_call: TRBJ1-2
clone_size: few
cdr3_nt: TGTGCCACCAGTGATGGCGCCGGAGAAAACTATGGCTACACCTTC
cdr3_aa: CATSDGAGENYGYTF

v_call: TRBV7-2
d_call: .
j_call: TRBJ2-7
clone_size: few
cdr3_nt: TGTGCCAGCAGCCCCAATCCAGCCTACGAGCAGTACTTC
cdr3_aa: CASSPNPAYEQYF

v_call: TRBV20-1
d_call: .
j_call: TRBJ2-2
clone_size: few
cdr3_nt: TGCAGTGCGTTGACCTTGAACACCGGGGAGCTGTTTTTT
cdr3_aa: CSALTLNTGELFF

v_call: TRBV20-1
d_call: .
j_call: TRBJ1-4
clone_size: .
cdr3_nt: TGCAGTGCTAGAGATCTGACAGAAAGTGAAAAACTGTTTTTT
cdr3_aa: CSARDLTESEKLFF

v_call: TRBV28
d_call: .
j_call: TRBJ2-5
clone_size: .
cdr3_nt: TGTGCCAGCAGTGAGGCTAACAGACAAGAGACCCAGTACTTC
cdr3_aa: CASSEANRQETQYF

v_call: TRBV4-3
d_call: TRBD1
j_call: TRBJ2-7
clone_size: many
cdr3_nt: TGCGCCAGCAGCCAGTACGGGACAGGGGCCTACGAGCAGTACTTC
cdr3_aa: CASSQYGTGAYEQYF

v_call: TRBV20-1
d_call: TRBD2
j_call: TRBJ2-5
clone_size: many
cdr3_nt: TGCAGTGCCGAAGGCTTAGCGGGAGGAGAGACCCAGTACTTC
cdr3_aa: CSAEGLAGGETQYF

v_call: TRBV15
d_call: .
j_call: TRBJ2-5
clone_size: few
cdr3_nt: TGTGCCACCAGCAGAGTATCCGCGGCGGAGCCCCAGTACTTC
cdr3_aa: CATSRVSAAEPQYF

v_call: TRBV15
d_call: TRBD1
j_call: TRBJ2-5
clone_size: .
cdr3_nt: TGTGCCACCAGCAGAGCTCCCGGGACAGGGCGGGCGACCCAGTACTTC
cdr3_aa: CATSRAPGTGRATQYF

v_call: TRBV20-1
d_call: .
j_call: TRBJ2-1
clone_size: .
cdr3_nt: TGCAGTGCCCAGTCCCCAGATAGCTCCTACAATGAGCAGTTCTTC
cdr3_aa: CSAQSPDSSYNEQFF

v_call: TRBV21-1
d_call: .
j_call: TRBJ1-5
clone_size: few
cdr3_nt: TGTGCCAGCAGCAAAGGGGACAGTTATAGCAATCAGCCCCAGCATTTT
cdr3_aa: CASSKGDSYSNQPQHF

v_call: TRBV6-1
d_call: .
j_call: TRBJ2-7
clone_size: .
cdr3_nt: TGTGCCAGCAGTCGCTCTCGGACGACTGAAACCTACGAGCAGTACTTC
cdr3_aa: CASSRSRTTETYEQYF

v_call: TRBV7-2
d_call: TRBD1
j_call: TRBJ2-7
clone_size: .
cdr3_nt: TGTGCCAGCAGCTTAGGGGCCGGGACAGGGCACTACGAGCAGTACTTC
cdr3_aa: CASSLGAGTGHYEQYF